This T cell receptor (beta chain) was sequenced in a study of blood T cell repertoires in COVID-19. Looking at the study overall: Samples came from the United States, Italy and Spain, spanning acute and convalescent COVID-19.

This clone has just one count. Some clones are missing from TCRdb's copy, which holds only in-frame ones; the method was immunoSEQ multiplex PCR. The table records about 68,000 clones, 75% to 85% of them present only once. CDR3 length equals 16 residues. Per germline, CDR1 KGHDR and CDR2 SFDVKD. Trimming cost V 6 bases and J 1 base, with 17 bases left between them. The sample was peripheral blood. The rearrangement uses TRBV24-1 and TRBJ1-1; possible D gene TRBD1, 6 bases. This receptor was obtained from a man in his forties or fifties with acute or convalescent COVID-19. CDR3 loop: CATSPGHGGKNTEAFF. CDR3 DNA sequence: TGTGCCACCAGTCCGGGACATGGGGGTAAGAACACTGAAGCTTTCTTT.